This entry is about one T cell receptor beta chain. Clones were sequenced by immunoSEQ multiplex PCR, and TCRdb holds only the in-frame ones, with some missing. The data contain under 300,000 clones, under 90% of them singletons. Recruitment covered about two dozen US areas and drew participants whose ages spanned roughly 18 to 89 years. The study assigned cohorts using participant-reported clinical history. The CDR3 is 16 residues long. Germline-derived CDR1 and CDR2 are SGHVS and FNYEAQ. Deletions cut 2 bases from V and 5 bases from J, with 13 bases between. The data are from a study of blood T cell repertoires in COVID-19. Study-level information: Whether acute or convalescent, the COVID-19 samples came from the United States, Italy and Spain. The cDNA or gDNA used as material had been derived from T cells, B-cell-depleted T cells, or PBMCs.

This receptor was taken from a man younger than 35 who had recovered from COVID-19. The chain recombines TRBV7-6 with TRBJ1-6, with a possible D match to TRBD1 (5 bases). Material: PBMCs or T cells enriched from blood (not recorded which). CDR3 sequence: CASSLTTDIHNSPLHF. The DNA of the CDR3 is TGTGCCAGCAGCTTAACGACGGACATCCATAATTCACCCCTCCACTTT.